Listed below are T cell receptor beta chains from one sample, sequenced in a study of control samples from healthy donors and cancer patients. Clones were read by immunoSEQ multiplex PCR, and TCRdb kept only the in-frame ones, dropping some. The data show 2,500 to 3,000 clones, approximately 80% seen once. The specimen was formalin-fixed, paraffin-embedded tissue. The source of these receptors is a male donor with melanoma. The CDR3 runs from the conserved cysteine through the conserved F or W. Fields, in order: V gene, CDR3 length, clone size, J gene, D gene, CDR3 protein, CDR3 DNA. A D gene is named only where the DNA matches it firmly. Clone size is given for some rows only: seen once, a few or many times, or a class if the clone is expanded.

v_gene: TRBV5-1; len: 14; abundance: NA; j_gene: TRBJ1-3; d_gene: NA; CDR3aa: CASIQESSGNTIYF; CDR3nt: TGCGCCAGCATTCAGGAGAGCTCTGGAAACACCATATATTTT
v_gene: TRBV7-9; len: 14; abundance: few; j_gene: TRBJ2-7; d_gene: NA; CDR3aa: CASSLNVGDPEQYF; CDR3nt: TGTGCCAGCAGCTTAAATGTTGGGGATCCCGAGCAGTACTTC
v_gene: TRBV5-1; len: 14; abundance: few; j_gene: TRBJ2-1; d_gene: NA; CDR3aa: CASSPPGLGNEQFF; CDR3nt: TGCGCCAGCAGCCCCCCGGGACTGGGCAATGAGCAGTTCTTC
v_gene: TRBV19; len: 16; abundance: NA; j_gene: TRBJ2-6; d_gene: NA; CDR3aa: CASSSPSRAGANVLTF; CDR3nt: TGTGCCAGTAGTAGTCCCAGCAGGGCTGGGGCCAACGTCCTGACTTTC
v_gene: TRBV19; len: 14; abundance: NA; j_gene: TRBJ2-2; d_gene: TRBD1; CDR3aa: CASRGTGVTGELFF; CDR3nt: TGTGCTAGTAGGGGGACAGGGGTGACCGGGGAGCTGTTTTTT
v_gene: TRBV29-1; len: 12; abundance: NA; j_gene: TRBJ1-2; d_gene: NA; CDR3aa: CSVDDSVYGYTF; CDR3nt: TGCAGCGTTGACGACAGCGTCTATGGCTACACCTTC
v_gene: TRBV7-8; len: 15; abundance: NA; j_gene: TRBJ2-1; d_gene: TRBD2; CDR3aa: CASSLGLAAYNEQFF; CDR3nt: TGTGCCAGCAGCTTGGGACTAGCGGCCTACAATGAGCAGTTCTTC
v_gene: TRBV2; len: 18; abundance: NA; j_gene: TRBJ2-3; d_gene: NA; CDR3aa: CASSGLAGIRQSTDTQYF; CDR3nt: TGTGCCAGCAGTGGGCTTGCGGGGATCCGACAATCCACAGATACGCAGTATTTT
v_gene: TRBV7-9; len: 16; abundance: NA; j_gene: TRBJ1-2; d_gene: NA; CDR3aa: CASTFWRQGGHYGYTF; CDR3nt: TGTGCCAGCACCTTTTGGCGGCAGGGAGGTCACTATGGCTACACCTTC
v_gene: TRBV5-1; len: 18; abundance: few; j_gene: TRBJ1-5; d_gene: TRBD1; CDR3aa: CASSLVVRDRGQDQPQHF; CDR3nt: TGCGCCAGCAGCTTGGTGGTCCGGGACAGGGGGCAGGATCAGCCCCAGCATTTT
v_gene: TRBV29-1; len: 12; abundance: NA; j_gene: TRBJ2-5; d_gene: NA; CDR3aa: CSVNRVMETQYF; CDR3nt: TGCAGCGTAAACAGGGTAATGGAGACCCAGTACTTC
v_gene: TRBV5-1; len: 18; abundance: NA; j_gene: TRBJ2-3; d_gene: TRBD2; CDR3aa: CASSLADLPSGGTDTQYF; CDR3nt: TGCGCCAGCAGCTTGGCCGATTTGCCTAGCGGAGGCACAGATACGCAGTATTTT
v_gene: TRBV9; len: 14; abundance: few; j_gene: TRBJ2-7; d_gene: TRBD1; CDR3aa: CASSPATGGGEQYF; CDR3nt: TGTGCCAGCAGCCCCGCGACAGGGGGCGGCGAGCAGTACTTC
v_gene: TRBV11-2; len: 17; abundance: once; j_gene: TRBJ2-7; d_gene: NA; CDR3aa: CASSLDRLAVFSYEQYF; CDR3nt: TGTGCCAGCAGCTTAGATAGGCTAGCTGTCTTTTCCTACGAGCAGTACTTC
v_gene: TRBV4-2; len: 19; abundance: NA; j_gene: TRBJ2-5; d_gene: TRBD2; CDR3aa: CASSQELTSGIGYQETQYF; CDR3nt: TGTGCCAGCAGCCAAGAATTGACTAGCGGGATCGGGTACCAAGAGACCCAGTACTTC
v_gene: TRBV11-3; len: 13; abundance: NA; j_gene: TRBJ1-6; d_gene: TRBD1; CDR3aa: CASSLDRESPLHF; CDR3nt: TGTGCCAGCAGCTTGGACAGGGAGTCACCCCTCCACTTT
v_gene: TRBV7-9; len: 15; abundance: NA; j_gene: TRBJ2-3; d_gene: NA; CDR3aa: CASSSIAKGTDTQYF; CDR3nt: TGTGCCAGCAGCTCCATAGCGAAAGGCACAGATACGCAGTATTTT
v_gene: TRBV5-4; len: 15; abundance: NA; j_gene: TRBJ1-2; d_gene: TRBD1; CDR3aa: CASSLSGTGGYGYTF; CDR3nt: TGTGCCAGCAGCTTGAGCGGGACAGGGGGCTATGGCTACACCTTC
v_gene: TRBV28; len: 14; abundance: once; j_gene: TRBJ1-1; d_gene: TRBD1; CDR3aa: CASSLQGANTEAFF; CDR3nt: TGTGCCAGCAGCCTACAGGGGGCGAACACTGAAGCTTTCTTT
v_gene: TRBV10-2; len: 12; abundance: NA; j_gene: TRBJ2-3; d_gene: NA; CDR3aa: CASKQSTDTQYF; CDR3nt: TGCGCCAGCAAGCAGTCCACAGATACGCAGTATTTT
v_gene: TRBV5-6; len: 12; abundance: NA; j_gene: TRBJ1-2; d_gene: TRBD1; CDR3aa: CASSIQGNSYTF; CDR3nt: TGTGCCAGCAGCATACAGGGGAACAGCTACACCTTC
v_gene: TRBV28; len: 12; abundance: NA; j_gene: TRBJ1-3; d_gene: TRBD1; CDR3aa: CATGGQANTIYF; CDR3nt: TGTGCCACCGGGGGACAGGCGAACACCATATATTTT
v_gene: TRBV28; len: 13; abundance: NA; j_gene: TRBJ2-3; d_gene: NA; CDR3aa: CASSAAGSDTQYF; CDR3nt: TGTGCCAGCAGCGCGGCAGGGAGCGATACGCAGTATTTT
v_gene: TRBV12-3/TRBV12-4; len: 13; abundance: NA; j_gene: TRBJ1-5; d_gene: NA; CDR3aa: CASSLAGNQPQHF; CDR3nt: TGTGCCAGCAGTTTAGCAGGGAATCAGCCCCAGCATTTT
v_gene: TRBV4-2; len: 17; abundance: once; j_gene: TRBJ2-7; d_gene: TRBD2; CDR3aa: CASSQGLAGTGDYEQYF; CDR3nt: TGTGCCAGCAGCCAAGGTTTAGCGGGAACGGGGGACTACGAGCAGTACTTC
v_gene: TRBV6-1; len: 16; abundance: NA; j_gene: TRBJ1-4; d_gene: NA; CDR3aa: CASSEALRGTNEKLFF; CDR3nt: TGTGCCAGCAGTGAAGCGCTTCGGGGTACTAATGAAAAACTGTTTTTT
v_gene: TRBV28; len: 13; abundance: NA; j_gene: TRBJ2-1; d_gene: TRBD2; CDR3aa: CASSLSGRVEQFF; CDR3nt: TGTGCCAGCAGTCTTAGCGGGAGAGTTGAGCAGTTCTTC
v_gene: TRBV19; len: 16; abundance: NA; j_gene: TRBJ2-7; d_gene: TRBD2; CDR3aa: CASSIAPWLAESEQYF; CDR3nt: TGTGCCAGTAGTATAGCCCCTTGGCTAGCGGAATCCGAGCAGTACTTC
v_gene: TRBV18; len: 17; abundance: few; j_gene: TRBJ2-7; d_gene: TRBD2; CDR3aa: CASSPRLAGEGQSEQYF; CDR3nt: TGTGCCAGCTCACCAAGACTAGCGGGAGAGGGTCAATCCGAGCAGTACTTC
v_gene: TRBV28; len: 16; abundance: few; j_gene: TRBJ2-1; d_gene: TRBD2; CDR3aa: CASRMVRTSGYNEQFF; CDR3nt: TGTGCCAGCAGAATGGTCCGAACTAGCGGCTACAATGAGCAGTTCTTC
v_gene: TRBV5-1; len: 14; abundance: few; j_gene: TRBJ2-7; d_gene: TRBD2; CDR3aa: CASSLTSGSYEQYF; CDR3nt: TGCGCCAGCAGCTTGACTAGCGGGAGTTACGAGCAGTACTTC
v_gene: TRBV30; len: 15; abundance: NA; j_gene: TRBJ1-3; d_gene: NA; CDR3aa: CAWSVRVGFGNTIYF; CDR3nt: TGTGCCTGGAGTGTACGGGTGGGGTTCGGAAACACCATATATTTT
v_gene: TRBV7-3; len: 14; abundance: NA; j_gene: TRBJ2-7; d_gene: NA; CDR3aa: CASSSGWGKGEQYF; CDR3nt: TGTGCCAGCAGCTCCGGGTGGGGGAAAGGCGAGCAGTACTTC
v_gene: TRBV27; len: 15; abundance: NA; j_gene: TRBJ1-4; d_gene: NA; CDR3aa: CASSLSRVANEKLFF; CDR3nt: TGTGCCAGCAGTTTATCGAGGGTTGCTAATGAAAAACTGTTTTTT
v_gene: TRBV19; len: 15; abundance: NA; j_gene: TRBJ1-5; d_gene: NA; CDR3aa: CASSWGELSNQPQHF; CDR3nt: TGTGCCAGTAGTTGGGGGGAACTTAGCAATCAGCCCCAGCATTTT
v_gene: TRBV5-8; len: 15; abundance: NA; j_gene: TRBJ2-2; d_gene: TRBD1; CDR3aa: CASSLGGQFTGELFF; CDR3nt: TGTGCCAGCAGCTTGGGGGGACAGTTTACCGGGGAGCTGTTTTTT
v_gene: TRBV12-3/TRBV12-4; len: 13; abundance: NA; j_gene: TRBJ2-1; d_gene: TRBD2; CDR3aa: CASSLAGGGEQFF; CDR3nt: TGTGCCAGCAGTCTAGCGGGAGGGGGTGAGCAGTTCTTC
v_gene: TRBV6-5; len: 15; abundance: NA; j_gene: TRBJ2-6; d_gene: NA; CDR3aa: CASGSRAPGANVLTF; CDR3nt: TGTGCCAGCGGTTCCAGGGCGCCCGGGGCCAACGTCTTGACTTTC
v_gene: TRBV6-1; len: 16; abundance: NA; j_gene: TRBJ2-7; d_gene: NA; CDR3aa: CASSELGMTGPYEQYF; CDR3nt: TGTGCCAGCAGTGAACTGGGCATGACAGGTCCCTACGAGCAGTACTTC
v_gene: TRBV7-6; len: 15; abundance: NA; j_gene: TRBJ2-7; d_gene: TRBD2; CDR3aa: CASSAGTSGRYEQYF; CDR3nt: TGTGCCAGCAGCGCCGGGACTAGCGGGAGGTACGAGCAGTACTTC
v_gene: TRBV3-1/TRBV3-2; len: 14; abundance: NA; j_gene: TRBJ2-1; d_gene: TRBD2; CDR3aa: CASNPGTSGTEQFF; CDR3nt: TGTGCCAGCAACCCCGGGACTAGCGGGACCGAGCAGTTCTTC